These 20 T cell receptor beta chains share one sample of origin, sequenced in a study of T cell changes during pregnancy in multiple sclerosis (dated by TCRdb to the late 2010s). Library creation used the immunoSEQ multiplex PCR assay. This is the immuneACCESS table as TCRdb keeps it, with only in-frame sequences that have V and J called. A part of the clones is gone; compared with another copy, unresolved V genes explain less than half, and the rest is unexplained. This sample lists some 93,000 clones; almost 95% were detected once. The top ten constitute more than 2% of the sample. The sample was peripheral blood, taken after pregnancy. Every receptor here comes from a female donor with multiple sclerosis, enrolled in a pregnancy study.

This rearrangement joins TRBV15 to TRBJ1-6, with unresolved D. The CDR3 covers 13 residues. V was pared by 5 bases and J by 10 bases, with 12 bases between. Germline values: CDR1 LNHNV, CDR2 YYDKDF (reference sequence). The CDR3 spells CATSGRVDSPLHF. The CDR3 region has the DNA TGTGCCACCAGCGGCCGGGTCGACTCACCCCTCCACTTT.

CDR3 sequence: CSADTVETAPSGYTF. The CDR3, as DNA: TGCAGCGCTGATACGGTCGAAACTGCACCTTCTGGCTACACCTTC. The chain employs TRBV29-1 and TRBJ1-2; no definite D call. The CDR3 extends over 15 amino acids. Trimming left V 7 bases short and J 7 bases short, with 25 bases between. In germline, CDR1 is SQVTM, CDR2 ANQGSEA. Using reference TRBV29-1 and TRBJ1-2 for the parts outside the CDR3, the full variable domain is SAVISQKPSRDICQRGTSLTIQCQVDSQVTMMFWYRQQPGQSLTLIATANQGSEATYESGFVIDKFPISRPNLTFSTLTVSNMSPEDSSIYLCSADTVETAPSGYTFGSGTRLTVV.

V usage is TRBV30 and J usage is TRBJ2-3, with 9 nucleotides matching TRBD1. Germline-derived CDR1 and CDR2 are GTSNPN and SVGIG (reference sequence). V trimming: 7 bases; J trimming: 6 bases; junction bases outside the gene matches: 5. The CDR3 has 12 residues. CDR3 loop: CASDRGFDTQYF. CDR3 in DNA: TGTGCCTCCGACAGGGGGTTTGATACGCAGTATTTT.

The chain recombines TRBV10-3 with TRBJ1-5; the D gene is possibly TRBD1 (5 bases). V was trimmed by 3 bases and J by 4 bases, leaving 13 bases between them. CDR3 length: 15 residues. Germline V gene sequence: CDR1 ENHRY, CDR2 SYGVKD. As DNA, the CDR3 is TGTGCCATCAGTGATTGGGGGGTTGGGAATCAGCCCCAGCATTTT. This gives the protein CAISDWGVGNQPQHF.

The chain joins TRBV19 to TRBJ2-3, with 11 bases aligning to TRBD2. Losses at the gene ends were 5 bases for V and 3 bases for J; bases not matched to a gene: 4. CDR1 is LNHDA and CDR2 is SQIVND in the germline V gene (reference sequence). The CDR3 length is 15 residues. The CDR3 region has the DNA TGTGCCAGTAGTGATAGCGGGAGGGGGACAGATACGCAGTATTTT. It yields the protein CASSDSGRGTDTQYF.

The chain combines TRBV4-2 with TRBJ1-2, with D unclear. Germline V gene lookup returns CDR1 LGHNA and CDR2 YNFKEQ. Trimming removed 0 bases at V and 4 bases at J, with 9 bases between. The CDR3 loop spans 14 amino acids. CDR3 DNA: TGTGCCAGCAGCCAAGATCTGGGCTTCTATGGCTACACCTTC. Translation: CASSQDLGFYGYTF.

This sequence joins TRBV12-5 and TRBJ2-7; the match to TRBD2 covers 11 bases. The germline CDR1 and CDR2 sequences are LGHNT and FRNRAP. V was pared by 0 bases and J by 2 bases, with 9 bases of the junction left unmatched. The CDR3 covers 18 residues. The CDR3: CASGLVLAGGFGAYEQYF. The CDR3 DNA reads as TGTGCTAGTGGTTTGGTCCTAGCGGGAGGTTTTGGGGCCTACGAGCAGTACTTC.

The chain joins TRBV30 to TRBJ1-4, with unresolved D. Germline CDR1 and CDR2: GTSNPN and SVGIG (reference sequence). The CDR3 runs 14 residues. V was trimmed by 1 base and J by 8 bases, leaving 14 bases between them. The chain's CDR3 is CAWSGAAGGEKLFF. DNA for the CDR3: TGTGCCTGGAGTGGGGCAGCCGGAGGGGAAAAACTGTTTTTT.

This clone showed up just once. The chain uses TRBV7-9 and TRBJ2-7, with 7 nucleotides matching TRBD2. Germline V CDR1 and CDR2: SEHNR, FQNEAQ (reference sequence). The CDR3 sequence is 15 residues long. The V segment lost 5 bases and the J segment 5 bases; nucleotides outside the gene matches: 12. CDR3 region: CASSPRGGGSHEQYF. The CDR3 DNA follows: TGTGCCAGCAGCCCGCGGGGCGGCGGGAGCCACGAGCAGTACTTC.

The rearrangement links TRBV6-5 to TRBJ2-3; D remains ambiguous. Germline assignment: CDR1 MNHEY and CDR2 SVGAGI. V was pared by 3 bases and J by 0 bases, with 10 bases between. The CDR3 is made up of 15 amino acids. CDR3 nucleotide sequence: TGTGCCAGCAGTTATCGAGTAGCTAGCACAGATACGCAGTATTTT. Encoded protein: CASSYRVASTDTQYF.

DNA for the CDR3: TGTGCCAGCAGTAACCCAACAGGAGATATGGCTTTCTTT. Translated: CASSNPTGDMAFF. J is TRBJ1-1 and V is TRBV2, with a tentative D call TRBD1 (5 bases). The CDR3 has 13 amino acids. The germline V gene has CDR1 SNHLY and CDR2 FYNNEI. The germline V and J ends were trimmed by 5 bases and 11 bases, with 18 bases remaining between them.

J is TRBJ1-1 and V is TRBV9; 8 nucleotides agree with TRBD1. Germline V gene sequence: CDR1 SGDLS, CDR2 YYNGEE. The CDR3 covers 14 residues. The ends lost 4 bases at V and 5 bases at J; junction bases unmatched: 7. The CDR3 protein is CASSSRQGLTEAFF. In DNA, the CDR3 is TGTGCCAGCAGCTCAAGACAGGGGCTGACTGAAGCTTTCTTT. Supplemented by reference TRBV9 and TRBJ1-1, the full variable domain reads DSGVTQTPKHLITATGQRVTLRCSPRSGDLSVYWYQQSLDQGLQFLIQYYNGEERAKGNILERFSAQQFPDLHSELNLSSLELGDSALYFCASSSRQGLTEAFFGQGTRLTVV.

The J gene is TRBJ2-6, the V gene TRBV4-2; D perhaps matches TRBD1 (5 bases). Per germline, CDR1 LGHNA and CDR2 YNFKEQ. This CDR3 is 15 amino acids long. V lost 5 bases, J lost 0 bases, and 8 bases lay in between. The CDR3 region has the DNA TGTGCCAGCAGCAGAACAGGCTCTGGGGCCAACGTCCTGACTTTC. This translates into CASSRTGSGANVLTF.

This rearrangement joins TRBV7-9 to TRBJ2-1, with 7 bases lining up with TRBD2. The CDR3 extends over 12 amino acids. Germline V gives CDR1 SEHNR, CDR2 FQNEAQ (reference sequence). V lost 3 bases, J lost 9 bases, and 2 bases stayed unmatched. As DNA, the CDR3 is TGTGCCAGCAGCTTCTCGGGGGGTGAGCAGTTCTTC. Translated: CASSFSGGEQFF.

This chain joins TRBV2 and TRBJ2-7, with 13 bases fitting TRBD2. V dropped 5 bases and J dropped 5; count of bases not matched to a gene: 9. The CDR3 covers 16 residues. The germline CDR1 and CDR2 sequences are SNHLY and FYNNEI. The CDR3 protein is CASSSRTSGGIHEQYF. The CDR3, as DNA: TGTGCCAGCAGTTCTAGGACTAGCGGGGGTATCCACGAGCAGTACTTC.

This clone has only one observation. The chain uses TRBV18 and TRBJ1-3; a weak D match, TRBD1 (6 bases). The CDR3 length is 14 residues. Germline V CDR1 and CDR2: KGHSH, LQKENI. Trimming shortened V by 3 bases and J by 0 bases, and 6 bases separated the two germline ends. Written as DNA, the CDR3 is TGTGCCAGCTCACCGGACAGCTCTGGAAACACCATATATTTT. Its translation: CASSPDSSGNTIYF.

The chain recombines TRBV9 with TRBJ2-1, with TRBD2 matching over 12 bases. The germline gives CDR1 SGDLS, CDR2 YYNGEE. CDR3 length equals 16 residues. After removal of 1 base from V and 6 bases from J, the junction contained 5 bases not matched to a gene. In DNA, the CDR3 is TGTGCCAGCAGCGTATTTCTAGCGGGAGGGTCCAATGAGCAGTTCTTC. Translating gives CASSVFLAGGSNEQFF.

CDR3: CASSHPEGDTQYF. CDR3 in DNA: TGCGCCAGCAGCCACCCGGAGGGAGATACGCAGTATTTT. V usage is TRBV4-3 and J usage is TRBJ2-3; perhaps TRBD2 as D (6 bases). V was trimmed by 3 bases and J by 5 bases, leaving 9 bases between them. The CDR3 sequence is 13 residues long. The germline gives CDR1 LGHNA, CDR2 YSLEER.

The V call is TRBV6-6, the J call TRBJ1-2; D unclear. The V gene lost 6 bases and the J gene lost 2 bases, with 10 bases spanning the gap. The CDR3 extends over 13 amino acids. Germline-derived CDR1 and CDR2 are MNHNY and SVGAGI (reference sequence). CDR3 DNA sequence: TGTGCCAGCAGAAACAGAGAAAACTATGGCTACACCTTC. Residues: CASRNRENYGYTF.

The genes are TRBV7-3 and TRBJ2-3; 12 nucleotides agree with TRBD2. CDR3 length: 15 residues. Germline V gives CDR1 SGHTA, CDR2 FQGTGA. V was pared by 3 bases and J by 6 bases, with 4 bases of the junction left unmatched. The CDR3: CASSLTSGGGDTQYF. The DNA of the CDR3 is TGTGCCAGCAGCTTGACTAGCGGGGGTGGGGATACGCAGTATTTT.